A selection of T cell receptor beta chains follows, all from one sample in a study of blood T cell repertoires in COVID-19. TCRdb's table, derived via immunoSEQ multiplex PCR, lists solely in-frame clones and lacks some. The sample shows around 200,000 clones, 80% to 90% of them seen only once. Sequencing was carried out using peripheral blood. The receptors derive from a man in his sixties or seventies with active or convalescent COVID-19. The CDR3 runs from the conserved cysteine through the conserved F or W. Each record gives: V gene, clone size, D gene, J gene, CDR3 protein, CDR3 DNA. A D gene is named only where the DNA matches it firmly. Some rows have no size entry. The others give once, few or many, or a class for an expanded clone.

>TRBV7-8|.|.|TRBJ1-5
CASSRGPAGSNQPQHF
TGTGCCAGCAGCCGAGGGCCGGCGGGGAGCAATCAGCCCCAGCATTTT
>TRBV28|.|TRBD2|TRBJ2-1
CASSLGGRPHNEQFF
TGTGCCAGCAGTTTAGGCGGGAGGCCTCACAATGAGCAGTTCTTC
>TRBV7-2|.|TRBD1|TRBJ1-5
CASSLGLVQGASPQHF
TGTGCCAGCAGCTTAGGATTAGTGCAGGGGGCCTCGCCCCAGCATTTT
>TRBV5-6|.|TRBD1|TRBJ2-3
CASSARDRGAITQYF
TGTGCCAGCAGCGCCCGGGACAGAGGGGCAATCACGCAGTATTTT
>TRBV29-1|.|.|TRBJ1-5
CSVDSGGVGPQHF
TGCAGCGTTGATTCCGGCGGCGTGGGGCCCCAGCATTTT
>TRBV7-6|.|TRBD1|TRBJ1-5
CASSLGQGRNQPQHF
TGTGCCAGCAGCTTAGGACAGGGACGGAATCAGCCCCAGCATTTT
>TRBV3-1/TRBV3-2|.|TRBD2|TRBJ2-1
CASSPRRRTSGLGGQYNEQFF
TGTGCCAGCAGCCCCCGACGGCGGACTAGCGGACTCGGGGGGCAATACAATGAGCAGTTCTTC
>TRBV7-2|.|TRBD1|TRBJ1-1
CASSLPSRGQGANTEAFF
TGTGCCAGCAGCTTACCTAGCCGGGGACAGGGGGCGAACACTGAAGCTTTCTTT
>TRBV4-1|.|.|TRBJ1-2
CASSQGATTNYGYTF
TGCGCCAGCAGCCAAGGGGCGACAACTAACTATGGCTACACCTTC
>TRBV19|few|TRBD1|TRBJ1-5
CASSIPDRGIQPQHF
TGTGCCAGTAGTATCCCGGACAGGGGGATACAGCCCCAGCATTTT
>TRBV19|.|.|TRBJ1-1
CASNSPGAGAVLSEAFF
TGTGCCAGTAACTCCCCCGGCGCGGGGGCCGTCCTGTCTGAAGCTTTCTTT
>TRBV4-2|.|.|TRBJ1-1
CASSQVLGAGTEAFF
TGTGCCAGCAGCCAAGTTTTGGGGGCGGGCACTGAAGCTTTCTTT
>TRBV13|.|.|TRBJ1-4
CASSTRTVINEKLFF
TGTGCCAGCAGCACCCGGACAGTTATTAATGAAAAACTGTTTTTT
>TRBV6-5|.|.|TRBJ1-2
CASSYSLRADYYGYTF
TGTGCCAGCAGTTACTCGTTGAGGGCGGACTACTATGGCTACACCTTC
>TRBV19|.|TRBD1|TRBJ2-5
CASSEGDRGRETQYF
TGTGCCAGTAGTGAGGGGGACAGGGGGAGAGAGACCCAGTACTTC
>TRBV19|.|TRBD2|TRBJ2-2
CASSVLAGVNTGELFF
TGTGCCAGTAGTGTACTAGCGGGGGTAAACACCGGGGAGCTGTTTTTT
>TRBV19|.|.|TRBJ2-2
CASIRADFGGELFF
TGTGCCAGTATACGAGCGGATTTTGGTGGGGAGCTGTTTTTT
>TRBV19|.|TRBD1|TRBJ2-6
CASQGTVSGANVLTF
TGTGCCAGCCAAGGGACAGTCTCTGGGGCCAACGTCCTGACTTTC
>TRBV2|.|TRBD1|TRBJ1-1
CASSGQGANTEAFF
TGTGCCAGCAGCGGACAGGGGGCGAACACTGAAGCTTTCTTT
>TRBV7-2|.|.|TRBJ1-2
CASSQRGGAVRNYGYTF
TGTGCCAGCAGCCAAAGGGGTGGGGCAGTTAGAAACTATGGCTACACCTTC
>TRBV30|.|TRBD2|TRBJ2-2
CAWRGLAAAGELFF
TGTGCCTGGAGGGGACTAGCGGCGGCCGGGGAGCTGTTTTTT
>TRBV7-2|once|.|TRBJ1-3
CASSLVQGPGNTIYF
TGTGCCAGCAGCTTAGTGCAGGGTCCTGGAAACACCATATATTTT
>TRBV5-1|.|TRBD2|TRBJ2-3
CASSSAGDSDTQYF
TGCGCCAGCAGCTCGGCGGGAGATTCGGATACGCAGTATTTT
>TRBV9|.|TRBD2|TRBJ2-5
CASSPWTSGGAGEETQYF
TGTGCCAGCAGCCCCTGGACTAGCGGGGGGGCCGGCGAAGAGACCCAGTACTTC
>TRBV5-4|.|TRBD1|TRBJ2-5
CASSGYQGALQETQYF
TGTGCCAGCAGCGGCTACCAGGGGGCCCTCCAAGAGACCCAGTACTTC
>TRBV6-1|.|TRBD1|TRBJ1-5
CASSARGQGLNQPQHF
TGTGCCAGCAGTGCCCGGGGACAGGGTCTCAATCAGCCCCAGCATTTT
>TRBV6-1|.|.|TRBJ2-4
CASSEALTPAKNIQYF
TGTGCCAGCAGTGAAGCGCTGACACCAGCCAAAAACATTCAGTACTTC
>TRBV4-1|once|.|TRBJ1-6
CASSQGTLSGYNSPLHF
TGCGCCAGCAGCCAAGGCACCCTCAGCGGGTATAATTCACCCCTCCACTTT
>TRBV11-2|many|.|TRBJ1-3
CASSRIQPEGVGNTIYF
TGTGCCAGCAGCCGTATCCAGCCCGAAGGGGTAGGAAACACCATATATTTT
>TRBV25-1|few|.|TRBJ2-7
CASTPGYRVTEQYF
TGTGCCAGCACCCCGGGATACAGGGTGACGGAGCAGTACTTC
>TRBV6-6|.|TRBD2|TRBJ2-3
CASSPTTSGKGDTQYF
TGTGCCAGCAGCCCTACGACTAGCGGGAAAGGAGATACGCAGTATTTT
>TRBV7-9|.|.|TRBJ1-1
CASSLDSNLNTEAFF
TGTGCCAGCAGCTTAGACAGCAACTTAAACACTGAAGCTTTCTTT
>TRBV4-3|.|TRBD2|TRBJ2-5
CASSPSPPSSGGGETQYF
TGCGCCAGCAGCCCATCCCCCCCTTCTAGCGGGGGGGGAGAGACCCAGTACTTC
>TRBV6-2/TRBV6-3|.|TRBD1|TRBJ1-2
CASSYQGDYGYTF
TGTGCCAGCAGTTATCAGGGGGACTATGGCTACACCTTC
>TRBV30|.|.|TRBJ1-5
CAWSDVGAYQPQHF
TGTGCCTGGAGTGATGTGGGGGCTTATCAGCCCCAGCATTTT
>TRBV5-1|.|TRBD1|TRBJ1-1
CASSLGGTGLNTEAFF
TGCGCCAGCAGCTTAGGGGGGACAGGCCTGAACACTGAAGCTTTCTTT
>TRBV5-1|.|TRBD1|TRBJ2-1
CASTNRGLYNEQFF
TGCGCCAGCACCAACAGGGGATTGTACAATGAGCAGTTCTTC
>TRBV18|.|.|TRBJ1-2
CASSPRERVGGYTF
TGTGCCAGCTCCCCTCGGGAGCGCGTGGGGGGCTACACCTTC